The 14 T cell receptor beta chains presented below share a single source sample, sequenced in a study of blood T cell repertoires in COVID-19. This table comes from immunoSEQ multiplex PCR, and its TCRdb copy is limited to in-frame clones, with some not included. The table records around 260,000 clones, about 85% of them present only once. Sequencing input: peripheral blood. Receptors were obtained from a human donor with COVID-19, enrolled during active disease. The donor label of this sample is uncertain.

The chain employs TRBV30 and TRBJ1-2; maybe TRBD1 (6 bases). Trimming took 8 bases from V and 2 from J, leaving 15 bases between them. CDR3 length: 13 residues. Germline CDR1 is GTSNPN and CDR2 is SVGIG (reference sequence). The chain's CDR3 is CAQAGGLNYGYTF. CDR3 in DNA: TGTGCCCAGGCGGGGGGCTTGAACTATGGCTACACCTTC.

This sequence joins TRBV6-5 and TRBJ1-1, with 9 bases that match TRBD1. The CDR3 is 14 amino acids. Trimming took 7 bases from V and 2 from J; bases not matched to a gene: 5. CDR1 and CDR2 (germline): MNHEY, SVGAGI. The CDR3 DNA reads as TGTGCCAGCAATCCGACAGGGGGTAACACTGAAGCTTTCTTT. This encodes CASNPTGGNTEAFF.

The chain has TRBV11-2 and TRBJ2-7; 13 bases align to TRBD2. There are 15 residues in the CDR3. Germline lookup yields CDR1 SGHAT and CDR2 FQNNGV. V shed 4 bases and J 3 bases; nucleotides not matched to a gene: 3. This CDR3 is CASSWGTSGIYEQYF. The CDR3 nucleotides are TGTGCCAGCAGCTGGGGGACTAGCGGGATCTACGAGCAGTACTTC.

The chain joins TRBV10-3 to TRBJ1-1; TRBD1 aligns across 7 bases. Germline loops: CDR1 ENHRY, CDR2 SYGVKD. Trimming removed 0 bases from V and 2 bases from J; junction bases left unmatched: 3. The CDR3 is 15 amino acids. CDR3 residues: CAISESGQSNTEAFF. In nucleotides, the CDR3 is TGTGCCATCAGTGAGTCGGGACAGTCCAACACTGAAGCTTTCTTT.

The chain couples TRBV12-3 or TRBV12-4 to TRBJ2-3; tentative D call: TRBD1 (5 bases). The CDR3 consists of 12 residues. Between the trimmed V and J ends, which lost 3 bases and 8 bases, there was a span of 9 bases. DNA of the CDR3: TGTGCCAGCAGTTTGGAAGGGGCTACGCAGTATTTT. Its protein is CASSLEGATQYF.

The gene calls are TRBV9 and TRBJ2-1; TRBD2 matches at 13 bases. Trimming took 3 bases from V and 7 from J; bases not matched to a gene: 7. Germline V CDR1 and CDR2: SGDLS, YYNGEE. The CDR3 contains 16 residues. The CDR3 sequence is CASSAMMGLAGNEQFF. The CDR3 bases are TGTGCCAGCAGCGCTATGATGGGACTAGCGGGGAATGAGCAGTTCTTC.

This clone has just one count. The chain joins TRBV7-2 to TRBJ2-5; D may be TRBD2 (6 bases). The V and J ends lost 3 bases and 4 bases respectively, with 15 bases between them. The CDR3 totals 15 residues. Germline loops: CDR1 SGHTA, CDR2 FQGNSA. CDR3 coding DNA: TGTGCCAGCAGCTTGGGCGGGAAGGAGGGAGAGACCCAGTACTTC. Encoded protein: CASSLGGKEGETQYF.

The chain uses TRBV27 and TRBJ2-1; TRBD2 matches 11 bases. V dropped 2 bases and J dropped 6; count of bases not matched to a gene: 18. The germline V gene has CDR1 MNHEY and CDR2 SMNVEV (reference sequence). This CDR3 has 20 amino acids. CDR3 DNA sequence: TGTGCCAGCAGTTTAAGTCCGGGACTAGCGGACTCGAAGGGGGTCAATGAGCAGTTCTTC. Its translation is CASSLSPGLADSKGVNEQFF.

There are a few counts of this clone. The chain uses TRBV11-2 and TRBJ1-4, with TRBD1 matching 9 bases. With 6 bases clipped from V and 8 bases from J, the junction kept 13 bases outside the gene matches. The germline gives CDR1 SGHAT, CDR2 FQNNGV. This CDR3 spans 16 amino acids. The CDR3 loop reads CASRPLQGAAGEKLFF. CDR3 DNA sequence: TGTGCCAGCAGGCCTCTACAGGGGGCCGCGGGGGAAAAACTGTTTTTT. The whole variable domain, remainder taken from reference TRBV11-2 and TRBJ1-4, is EAGVAQSPRYKIIEKRQSVAFWCNPISGHATLYWYQQILGQGPKLLIQFQNNGVVDDSQLPKDRFSAERLKGVDSTLKIQPAKLEDSAVYLCASRPLQGAAGEKLFFGSGTQLSVL.

The chain links TRBV9 to TRBJ2-7, with 7 positions matching TRBD1. This CDR3 spans 15 amino acids. Germline-derived CDR1 and CDR2 are SGDLS and YYNGEE. J gave up 6 bases and V 4 bases, and 13 bases lay outside the gene matches. This CDR3 is CASSPQAGTASEQYF. As DNA, the CDR3 is TGTGCCAGCAGCCCGCAAGCCGGGACAGCGAGCGAGCAGTACTTC.

The V call is TRBV27, the J call TRBJ2-7; possible D gene TRBD1, 6 bases. The CDR3 extends over 14 amino acids. Germline lookup yields CDR1 MNHEY and CDR2 SMNVEV (reference sequence). V lost 6 bases and J 2 bases, leaving 14 bases between the germline ends. The chain's CDR3 is CASSSWGQPYEQYF. The CDR3 DNA sequence: TGTGCCAGCAGCTCGTGGGGACAACCCTACGAGCAGTACTTC.

This chain connects TRBV2 to TRBJ2-2, with 9 positions matching TRBD1. V shed 7 bases and J 7 bases; nucleotides not matched to a gene: 7. This CDR3 region has 14 residues. The V gene's germline CDR1 is SNHLY and CDR2 FYNNEI. Written as DNA, the CDR3 is TGTGCCAGCACCTCCGGGACAGGGATCGGGGAGCTGTTTTTT. It codes for CASTSGTGIGELFF. Using reference TRBV2 and TRBJ2-2 for the parts outside the CDR3, the full variable domain is EPEVTQTPSHQVTQMGQEVILRCVPISNHLYFYWYRQILGQKVEFLVSFYNNEISEKSEIFDDQFSVERPDGSNFTLKIRSTKLEDSAMYFCASTSGTGIGELFFGEGSRLTVL.

The rearrangement links TRBV9 to TRBJ2-1; 7 nucleotides line up with TRBD2. The CDR3 consists of 15 residues. Germline loops: CDR1 SGDLS, CDR2 YYNGEE. Unmatched junction bases numbered 8, after V lost 8 bases and J lost 0 bases. Here the CDR3 reads CASNRGGGSYNEQFF. As DNA, the CDR3 is TGTGCCAGTAACCGGGGCGGGGGCTCCTACAATGAGCAGTTCTTC.

The genes are TRBV10-2 and TRBJ1-6; the match to TRBD1 covers 9 bases. This CDR3 has 15 amino acids. Germline values: CDR1 WSHSY, CDR2 SAAADI. J was trimmed by 7 bases and V by 7 bases; bases with no gene match: 8. As DNA, the CDR3 is TGCGCCAGCACCCGGGACAGGGCTAGCAATTCACCCCTCCACTTT. It encodes CASTRDRASNSPLHF.